Listed here are 28 T cell receptor beta chains from one sample, sequenced in a study of lymphopenia after photon versus proton radiotherapy. The method was immunoSEQ multiplex PCR; TCRdb's version includes in-frame clones alone and lacks a portion of them. Of tens of thousands of clones listed, 80% to 90% are singletons. The source material was peripheral blood, sampled from a patient treated with proton-based radiotherapy. The receptors here all came from a woman aged 55-69 years with cholangiocarcinoma. Some clones in this sample may be carry-over from other donors' samples.

The chain has TRBV20-1 and TRBJ1-2; D ambiguous. The V and J ends lost 7 bases and 6 bases respectively, with 12 bases between them. The germline V gene has CDR1 DFQATT and CDR2 SNEGSKA (reference sequence). There are 11 residues in the CDR3. Here the CDR3 reads CSVEREHGYTF. In nucleotides, the CDR3 is TGCAGTGTAGAAAGGGAGCATGGCTACACCTTC.

The chain joins TRBV7-8 to TRBJ2-7; the D gene is possibly TRBD1 (5 bases). There are 15 residues in the CDR3. Germline CDR1 SGHVS, CDR2 FQNEAQ. V dropped 5 bases and J dropped 2 bases, with 16 bases sitting between them. CDR3 in amino acids: CASSQGAAETYEQYF. The CDR3 DNA sequence: TGTGCCAGCAGCCAAGGGGCAGCCGAGACCTACGAGCAGTACTTC.

This clone was recorded a few times. The chain combines TRBV2 with TRBJ1-5, with D perhaps matching TRBD1 (6 bases). The ends were cut back, 0 bases at V and 6 bases at J, with 12 bases in the middle. CDR1 and CDR2 (germline): SNHLY, FYNNEI. This CDR3 is 15 amino acids long. For the CDR3, the DNA is TGTGCCAGCAGTGAAGCGTTGGGGGGCCTTCAGCCCCAGCATTTT. Translation: CASSEALGGLQPQHF.

This clone was counted a few times. The chain couples TRBV7-2 to TRBJ2-7, with TRBD2 matching over 7 bases. The V gene end was trimmed by 7 bases and the J gene end by 5 bases; junction bases not matched to a gene: 14. Germline CDR1 and CDR2: SGHTA and FQGNSA. The CDR3 runs 15 residues. The DNA for the CDR3 is TGTGCCAGCACAGAGTACCTATGGCGGGAGAACGAGCAGTACTTC. It encodes CASTEYLWRENEQYF.

CDR3 sequence reads: CASSEGGTYNEQFF. CDR3 bases: TGTGCCAGCAGTGAGGGCGGGACTTACAATGAGCAGTTCTTC. V is TRBV25-1 and J is TRBJ2-1; tentative D call: TRBD2 (6 bases). There are 14 residues in the CDR3. The V gene's germline CDR1 is MGHDK and CDR2 SYGVNS. V dropped 3 bases and J dropped 4 bases, with 10 bases sitting between them.

This sequence joins TRBV9 and TRBJ2-5; unclear D gene. The CDR3 consists of 11 residues. V lost 4 bases, J lost 3 bases, and 4 bases lay in between. Per germline, CDR1 SGDLS and CDR2 YYNGEE. The CDR3 DNA reads as TGTGCCAGCAGCTTAGAAGAGACCCAGTACTTC. Its translation is CASSLEETQYF.

This clone was recorded only once. The chain couples TRBV29-1 to TRBJ1-5; no firm D call. This CDR3 has 15 amino acids. Trimming shortened V by 4 bases and J by 4 bases, and 17 bases separated the two germline ends. The germline CDR1 and CDR2 sequences are SQVTM and ANQGSEA. The CDR3 region has the DNA TGCAGCGTTGTCCTGGGGTGGGGTGTGAATCAGCCCCAGCATTTT. It translates to CSVVLGWGVNQPQHF.

The chain recombines TRBV5-4 with TRBJ1-1; TRBD1 agrees at 7 bases. This CDR3 is 15 amino acids long. The trim removed 1 base at V and 4 bases at J, leaving 7 bases unmatched. Germline V CDR1 and CDR2: SGHNT, YYREEE (reference sequence). DNA for the CDR3: TGTGCCAGCAGCTTGTTTGCAGGGGGGATCACTGAAGCTTTCTTT. It is translated as CASSLFAGGITEAFF.

V usage is TRBV15 and J usage is TRBJ2-3; TRBD2 matches at 9 bases. The CDR3 is 16 residues long. The V segment lost 2 bases and the J segment 6 bases; nucleotides outside the gene matches: 9. Germline CDR1 and CDR2: LNHNV and YYDKDF (reference sequence). This CDR3 reads CATSRPGLARVDTQYF. The CDR3 region has the DNA TGTGCCACCAGCAGACCCGGACTAGCGAGGGTCGATACGCAGTATTTT.

The chain couples TRBV28 to TRBJ1-5; D may be TRBD1 (6 bases). This CDR3 has 23 amino acids. CDR1 MDHEN and CDR2 SYDVKM come from the germline V gene. V lost 1 base and J lost 4, with 35 bases in between. The DNA of the CDR3 is TGTGCCAGCAGTTTATATCTGTATTCTGGACTATCGGGACACTTGGTTCAAAATCAGCCCCAGCATTTT. It codes for CASSLYLYSGLSGHLVQNQPQHF.

The chain has TRBV27 and TRBJ2-7; 7 nucleotides line up with TRBD1. Per germline, CDR1 MNHEY and CDR2 SMNVEV (reference sequence). V lost 4 bases to trimming and J lost 1 base; unmatched junction nucleotides: 10. The CDR3 contains 16 residues. DNA for the CDR3: TGTGCCAGCAGTTCCTTGGGATCGGGACAGTCCTACGAGCAGTACTTC. Translating gives CASSSLGSGQSYEQYF.

The chain uses TRBV27 and TRBJ2-7; D not certain. Trimming removed 3 bases at V and 0 bases at J, with 9 bases between. CDR3 length equals 14 residues. Germline lookup yields CDR1 MNHEY and CDR2 SMNVEV (reference sequence). This CDR3 reads CASSFNKASYEQYF. CDR3 sequence (DNA): TGTGCCAGCAGTTTCAACAAGGCCTCCTACGAGCAGTACTTC.

J is TRBJ1-1 and V is TRBV19; D not resolved. Trimming took 6 bases from V and 5 from J, leaving 19 bases between them. In germline, CDR1 is LNHDA, CDR2 SQIVND (reference sequence). The CDR3 totals 15 residues. The CDR3 spells CASRHRGPLGTEAFF. The CDR3, as DNA: TGTGCCAGTAGGCACCGAGGGCCACTCGGAACTGAAGCTTTCTTT.

The chain recombines TRBV6-6 with TRBJ1-3; D is uncertain. CDR1 and CDR2 (germline): MNHNY, SVGAGI (reference sequence). Trimming left V 6 bases short and J 4 bases short, with 16 bases between. This CDR3 comprises 15 residues. CDR3 sequence reads: CASSPRPAGGNTIYF. For the CDR3, the DNA is TGTGCCAGCAGCCCCCGCCCGGCGGGCGGAAACACCATATATTTT.

V is TRBV6-5 and J is TRBJ1-2; 11 nucleotides line up with TRBD1. Looked up from germline, CDR1 is MNHEY and CDR2 is SVGAGI. Losses at the gene ends were 2 bases for V and 7 bases for J; bases not matched to a gene: 6. The CDR3 contains 15 residues. CDR3 in DNA: TGTGCCAGCAGTTACGGATGGACAGGGGGCTCTGGCTACACCTTC. Its protein is CASSYGWTGGSGYTF.

The V call is TRBV27, the J call TRBJ2-7, with 7 nucleotides matching TRBD2. V shed 6 bases, J shed 3 bases, and the junction held 8 bases outside the gene matches. The CDR3 runs 14 residues. The germline V gene has CDR1 MNHEY and CDR2 SMNVEV (reference sequence). The CDR3 coding sequence is TGTGCCAGCAGCTTCGGGGGGACCAACTACGAGCAGTACTTC. Protein product: CASSFGGTNYEQYF.

This clone appeared a few times. The chain joins TRBV6-5 to TRBJ1-2; a weak D match, TRBD1 (6 bases). Trimming removed 6 bases from V and 5 bases from J, with 16 bases in between. Germline V gene data show CDR1 as MNHEY and CDR2 as SVGAGI. This CDR3 has 14 residues. In DNA, the CDR3 is TGTGCCAGCAGCATAGGGGGACAACCTTATGGCTACACCTTC. Amino acids: CASSIGGQPYGYTF.

The chain carries TRBV4-3 and TRBJ2-1; no definite D call. Germline loops: CDR1 LGHNA, CDR2 YSLEER. There are 17 residues in the CDR3. Trimming left V 0 bases short and J 0 bases short, with 12 bases between. CDR3 sequence reads: CASSQDEQLYSYNEQFF. CDR3 DNA sequence: TGCGCCAGCAGCCAAGATGAACAGCTCTACTCCTACAATGAGCAGTTCTTC.

The chain carries TRBV4-1 and TRBJ2-1; D is undetermined. Germline-derived CDR1 and CDR2 are MGHRA and YSYEKL. Trimming stripped 5 bases from V and 6 bases from J, with 11 bases between. The CDR3 loop spans 13 amino acids. The CDR3 DNA reads TGCGCCAGCAGCACCCCTCCGGGCAATGAGCAGTTCTTC. Its protein product is CASSTPPGNEQFF.

The gene calls are TRBV19 and TRBJ1-2; D unresolved. The CDR3 is 15 residues long. Germline CDR1 reads LNHDA; CDR2 reads SQIVND (reference sequence). Trimming removed 3 bases from V and 0 bases from J, with 11 bases in between. DNA for the CDR3: TGTGCCAGTAGTATCCACACCCAGGCTAACTATGGCTACACCTTC. Its translation is CASSIHTQANYGYTF.

This clone has just one count. The chain joins TRBV5-5 to TRBJ1-2; no firm D call. This CDR3 is 12 amino acids long. Germline V gene data show CDR1 as SGHKS and CDR2 as YYEKEE (reference sequence). V was cut by 4 bases and J by 0 bases, with 4 bases left in between. CDR3 DNA sequence: TGTGCCAGCAGCACCTCTAACTATGGCTACACCTTC. As protein: CASSTSNYGYTF.

This chain uses TRBV5-1 with TRBJ2-3; D uncertain. This CDR3 is built from 14 residues. Germline assignment: CDR1 SGHRS and CDR2 YFSETQ. With 2 bases removed from V and 5 bases from J, the gap between germline ends came to 12 bases. This chain's CDR3 is CASSFELARDTQYF. The CDR3 coding sequence is TGCGCCAGCAGCTTTGAATTGGCGAGAGATACGCAGTATTTT.

The J gene is TRBJ2-1, the V gene TRBV7-2; 8 positions match TRBD2. Germline lookup yields CDR1 SGHTA and CDR2 FQGNSA. The trim removed 5 bases at V and 15 bases at J, leaving 9 bases unmatched. The CDR3 runs 12 residues. The CDR3 coding sequence is TGTGCCAGCAGCCCCACCAACGGACTAGCGTTCTTC. Its translation is CASSPTNGLAFF.

The chain employs TRBV7-8 and TRBJ2-3; D not certain. There are 12 residues in the CDR3. The V gene's germline CDR1 is SGHVS and CDR2 FQNEAQ. V lost 5 bases, J lost 6 bases, and 9 bases lay in between. The CDR3 reads CASSHSRDTQYF. Here the CDR3 DNA reads TGTGCCAGCAGCCACAGTCGGGATACGCAGTATTTT.

The V call is TRBV7-2, the J call TRBJ1-4, with D perhaps matching TRBD1 (6 bases). The CDR3 has 12 residues. Germline V gene lookup returns CDR1 SGHTA and CDR2 FQGNSA. Deletions cut 5 bases from V and 10 bases from J, with 11 bases between. The CDR3 loop is CASSPGTPKLFF. The CDR3 DNA is TGTGCCAGCAGCCCTGGGACACCAAAACTGTTTTTT. The full variable domain, its missing parts supplied by reference TRBV7-2 and TRBJ1-4, is GAGVSQSPSNKVTEKGKDVELRCDPISGHTALYWYRQSLGQGLEFLIYFQGNSAPDKSGLPSDRFSAERTGGSVSTLTIQRTQQEDSAVYLCASSPGTPKLFFGSGTQLSVL.

This chain connects TRBV6-1 to TRBJ1-2; 7 bases match TRBD1. Germline-derived CDR1 and CDR2 are MNHNS and SASEGT. This CDR3 spans 13 amino acids. Unmatched junction bases numbered 5, after V lost 2 bases and J lost 8 bases. In DNA, the CDR3 is TGTGCCAGCAGTGAAACAGGGGCTCGAGGCTACACCTTC. Its protein is CASSETGARGYTF.

This chain uses TRBV30 with TRBJ1-5; D is uncertain. V was trimmed by 0 bases and J by 5 bases, leaving 8 bases between them. The CDR3 consists of 13 residues. From germline, CDR1 is GTSNPN and CDR2 SVGIG (reference sequence). The CDR3 spells CAWSVGGHQPQHF. The CDR3 nucleotides read TGTGCCTGGAGTGTGGGCGGTCATCAGCCCCAGCATTTT.

The chain couples TRBV19 to TRBJ2-2; 9 bases align to TRBD1. V was pared by 6 bases and J by 6 bases, with 5 bases of the junction left unmatched. CDR3 size: 14 residues. CDR1 and CDR2 (germline): LNHDA, SQIVND (reference sequence). The CDR3 sequence: CASSLQGASGELFF. Here the CDR3 DNA reads TGTGCCAGTAGCCTACAGGGGGCGTCCGGGGAGCTGTTTTTT.